These 28 T cell receptor beta chains were all obtained from the same sample, sequenced in a study of T-cell reconstitution after alpha-beta-depleted transplantation in children. The authors prepared the TCRbeta library with unique molecular identifiers. TCRdb reprocessed the PCR reads with MiXCR, giving one entry per CDR3 protein. Found here are under 300,000 distinct CDR3 sequences, more than 9% of them singletons; the top ten hold around a quarter. The sample in question was peripheral blood, obtained 180 days after TCRalphabeta/CD19-depleted stem cell transplant. These receptors were collected from a male patient aged 2-15 years who had a stem cell transplant for chronic granulomatous disease, so the T cells may come from the graft donor.

The rearrangement links TRBV12-3 or TRBV12-4 to TRBJ2-3; D is uncertain. The CDR3 is made up of 15 amino acids. Trimming stripped 2 bases from V and 1 base from J, with 10 bases between. CDR3 nucleotide sequence: TGTGCCAGCAGTTTATATGCCCTTGGCACAGATACGCAGTATTTT. As protein: CASSLYALGTDTQYF.

To note about this clonotype: This may stem from a read error, because a much larger clone lies one nucleotide away. V usage is TRBV13 and J usage is TRBJ2-1; D remains unclear. The CDR3 is 11 amino acids. CDR1 and CDR2 (germline): PRHDT, FYEKMQ (reference sequence). The CDR3 region is CDSSIIGEQFF. CDR3 in DNA: TGTGACAGCAGCATAATAGGTGAGCAGTTCTTC.

This clonotype was observed at least ten times. The chain employs TRBV27 and TRBJ2-7, with 7 bases lining up with TRBD2. CDR3 length equals 14 residues. The junction had 4 bases not matched to a gene; V was cut back by 3 bases and J by 2 bases. CDR1 is MNHEY and CDR2 is SMNVEV in the germline V gene (reference sequence). The DNA for the CDR3 is TGTGCCAGCAGTTTTGGGGGAGGGACCTACGAGCAGTACTTC. Translated: CASSFGGGTYEQYF.

This clonotype has at least ten counts. The chain carries TRBV5-1 and TRBJ1-6; 10 bases align to TRBD1. J gave up 6 bases and V 3 bases, and 6 bases lay outside the gene matches. This CDR3 is built from 16 residues. The germline gives CDR1 SGHRS, CDR2 YFSETQ. CDR3 sequence: CASSSGQGRFNSPLHF. CDR3 in DNA: TGCGCCAGCAGCTCGGGACAGGGGAGATTTAATTCACCCCTCCACTTT.

This clonotype was detected many times. The chain combines TRBV7-2 with TRBJ1-4; no clear D gene. This CDR3 has 12 residues. Trimming left V 2 bases short and J 7 bases short, with 5 bases between. Germline values: CDR1 SGHTA, CDR2 FQGNSA. In DNA form, the CDR3 reads TGTGCCAGCAGCTTATACAGTGAAAAACTGTTTTTT. Translated: CASSLYSEKLFF.

There are many counts of this clonotype. The chain uses TRBV6-2 or TRBV6-3 and TRBJ1-1; D gene uncertain. V was pared by 4 bases and J by 7 bases, with 7 bases between. The CDR3 loop spans 11 amino acids. Per the germline V gene, CDR1 is MNHEY and CDR2 is SVGEGT. The CDR3 loop is CASSFRGEAFF. The CDR3 DNA sequence: TGTGCCAGCAGTTTTCGGGGTGAAGCTTTCTTT.

This clonotype has a count of ten or more. V and J are TRBV4-2 and TRBJ2-1; 10 nucleotides match TRBD2. After removal of 1 base from V and 7 bases from J, the junction contained 10 bases not matched to a gene. From germline, CDR1 is LGHNA and CDR2 YNFKEQ. This CDR3 region has 17 residues. As DNA, the CDR3 is TGTGCCAGCAGCCAAGTTGGGGCGGGACTAGCGCCAAATGAGCAGTTCTTC. Its translation: CASSQVGAGLAPNEQFF.

This clonotype appeared a few times. The V call is TRBV18, the J call TRBJ1-5; 8 bases agree with TRBD1. J lost 3 bases, V lost 2 bases, and 3 bases had no gene match. The CDR3 is made up of 15 amino acids. The germline CDR1 and CDR2 sequences are KGHSH and LQKENI. The CDR3 DNA reads as TGTGCCAGCTCACCAAGGACAGGGAACAATCAGCCCCAGCATTTT. It translates to CASSPRTGNNQPQHF.

There are many counts of this clonotype. J is TRBJ2-7 and V is TRBV20-1, with D unclear. In germline, CDR1 is DFQATT, CDR2 SNEGSKA (reference sequence). V was cut by 5 bases and J by 4 bases, with 3 bases left in between. The CDR3 has 9 amino acids. CDR3 residues: CSAPYEQYF. As DNA, the CDR3 is TGCAGTGCTCCTTACGAGCAGTACTTC.

The table lists this clonotype with many counts. This rearrangement joins TRBV5-1 to TRBJ2-1; tentative D call: TRBD1 (5 bases). The CDR3 is 12 residues long. CDR1 is SGHRS, CDR2 YFSETQ, per germline. The V end lost 4 bases, the J end lost 10 bases, and 12 bases lay between the germline ends. The CDR3 DNA follows: TGCGCCAGCAGCCTGCAGGGCGAAGAGCAGTTCTTC. This gives the protein CASSLQGEEQFF.

This clonotype was observed at least ten times. The chain links TRBV29-1 to TRBJ2-5; D may be TRBD1 (5 bases). V was shortened by 6 bases and J by 4 bases, with 15 bases between the two germline ends. Germline values: CDR1 SQVTM, CDR2 ANQGSEA. This CDR3 comprises 13 residues. The DNA for the CDR3 is TGCAGCGTGGCCGACCCAAGGGGAGAGACCCAGTACTTC. Its protein is CSVADPRGETQYF. The complete variable domain, with remaining parts taken from reference TRBV29-1 and TRBJ2-5, reads SAVISQKPSRDICQRGTSLTIQCQVDSQVTMMFWYRQQPGQSLTLIATANQGSEATYESGFVIDKFPISRPNLTFSTLTVSNMSPEDSSIYLCSVADPRGETQYFGPGTRLLVL.

In its sample, this clonotype was seen many times. This chain connects TRBV7-3 to TRBJ2-5; 10 positions agree with TRBD2. With V trimmed by 1 base and J by 0 bases, 14 bases remained unmatched. This CDR3 contains 20 residues. CDR1 is SGHTA and CDR2 is FQGTGA in the germline V gene. The CDR3 reads CASSLISSGREGVHQETQYF. CDR3 nucleotides: TGTGCCAGCAGCTTAATTTCTAGCGGGAGAGAGGGAGTCCACCAAGAGACCCAGTACTTC.

This clonotype has at least ten counts. The chain employs TRBV5-1 and TRBJ2-7; TRBD1 might be the D (6 bases). Germline CDR1 and CDR2: SGHRS and YFSETQ. V dropped 0 bases and J dropped 3 bases, with 16 bases sitting between them. The CDR3 extends over 16 amino acids. DNA of the CDR3: TGCGCCAGCAGCTTGGGGAGACAGGTGCCTTTCTACGAGCAGTACTTC. Protein: CASSLGRQVPFYEQYF. Together with reference TRBV5-1 and TRBJ2-7, the CDR3 gives the full variable domain: KAGVTQTPRYLIKTRGQQVTLSCSPISGHRSVSWYQQTPGQGLQFLFEYFSETQRNKGNFPGRFSGRQFSNSRSEMNVSTLELGDSALYLCASSLGRQVPFYEQYFGPGTRLTVT.

In this sample, this clonotype turned up many times. This chain uses TRBV28 with TRBJ1-1; D perhaps matches TRBD1 (5 bases). V was cut by 7 bases and J by 0 bases, with 15 bases left in between. The CDR3 has 15 residues. From germline, CDR1 is MDHEN and CDR2 SYDVKM. The CDR3 coding sequence is TGTGCCAGCATAACGGAAGGGGCGCTGAACACTGAAGCTTTCTTT. Translation gives CASITEGALNTEAFF.

This clonotype came up a few times. The chain joins TRBV3-1 to TRBJ2-7; D may be TRBD2 (6 bases). The germline V gene has CDR1 LGHDT and CDR2 YNNKEL (reference sequence). Trimming shortened V by 10 bases and J by 0 bases, and 22 bases separated the two germline ends. This CDR3 has 16 residues. CDR3 nucleotide sequence: TGTGCCACCTGCCAAGATCTCGAGCGGGCCTCCTACGAGCAGTACTTC. Amino acids: CATCQDLERASYEQYF.

At least ten counts were recorded for this clonotype. J is TRBJ2-3 and V is TRBV20-1; 9 nucleotides line up with TRBD2. Germline loops: CDR1 DFQATT, CDR2 SNEGSKA (reference sequence). This CDR3 spans 14 amino acids. With V trimmed by 5 bases and J by 0 bases, 3 bases remained unmatched. The CDR3 coding sequence is TGCAGTGCTCAGGCGGGGGGGAGCACAGATACGCAGTATTTT. It yields the protein CSAQAGGSTDTQYF.

This clonotype was counted at least ten times. CDR3 DNA: TGCGCCAGCAGCTTGGATACCCCCGGACAGGGAACAAGTGGGGCCAACGTCCTGACTTTC. It is translated as CASSLDTPGQGTSGANVLTF. The rearrangement joins TRBV5-1 to TRBJ2-6; 8 bases map to TRBD1. CDR1 and CDR2 from the germline V gene are SGHRS and YFSETQ. V dropped 0 bases and J dropped 3; count of bases not matched to a gene: 14. This CDR3 spans 20 amino acids.

This clonotype was counted many times. The chain is built from TRBV7-2 and TRBJ2-7, with 10 bases matching TRBD2. Trimming at V came to 5 bases and at J to 4 bases, leaving 5 bases not matched to a gene. The CDR3 has 14 amino acids. CDR1 and CDR2 from the germline V gene are SGHTA and FQGNSA. CDR3 nucleotide sequence: TGTGCCAGCAGCCAGCGGGAGGGCTCTTACGAGCAGTACTTC. Amino acids: CASSQREGSYEQYF.

This clonotype appeared many times. The chain joins TRBV5-1 to TRBJ2-7; 9 nucleotides agree with TRBD2. J gave up 3 bases and V 4 bases, and 8 bases lay outside the gene matches. CDR1 is SGHRS, CDR2 YFSETQ, per germline. CDR3 length equals 15 residues. CDR3: CASSLGTSPIYEQYF. The CDR3 coding sequence is TGCGCCAGCAGCCTCGGGACTAGCCCAATCTACGAGCAGTACTTC. Full variable domain (rest looked up from reference TRBV5-1 and TRBJ2-7): KAGVTQTPRYLIKTRGQQVTLSCSPISGHRSVSWYQQTPGQGLQFLFEYFSETQRNKGNFPGRFSGRQFSNSRSEMNVSTLELGDSALYLCASSLGTSPIYEQYFGPGTRLTVT.

This clonotype was observed many times. V is TRBV30 and J is TRBJ2-1; 9 nucleotides align to TRBD2. Germline V lookup: CDR1 GTSNPN, CDR2 SVGIG (reference sequence). J was trimmed by 8 bases and V by 1 base; bases with no gene match: 6. CDR3 size: 14 residues. The CDR3 DNA sequence: TGTGCCTGGAGTGCCGGGACTAGCTGGGATGAGCAGTTCTTC. Its protein product is CAWSAGTSWDEQFF.

This clonotype was counted many times. The rearrangement links TRBV12-3 or TRBV12-4 to TRBJ2-5, with D hard to call. This CDR3 comprises 14 residues. Trimming stripped 7 bases from V and 2 bases from J, with 14 bases between. CDR3 loop: CASTPANPQETQYF. In DNA, the CDR3 is TGTGCCAGCACCCCCGCAAATCCTCAAGAGACCCAGTACTTC.

At least ten counts were recorded for this clonotype. The chain is built from TRBV9 and TRBJ2-7, with TRBD2 matching 14 bases. The CDR3 runs 17 residues. J was trimmed by 5 bases and V by 4 bases; bases with no gene match: 11. Per germline, CDR1 SGDLS and CDR2 YYNGEE. CDR3 coding DNA: TGTGCCAGCAGCAGAACATACCCGGGACTAGCGGGAGACGAGCAGTACTTC. Residues: CASSRTYPGLAGDEQYF.

As concerns this clonotype: Just one base apart from a much larger clone, this may be a read error. This rearrangement joins TRBV28 to TRBJ1-2; D unresolved. Germline loops: CDR1 MDHEN, CDR2 SYDVKM. This CDR3 is built from 12 residues. In DNA form, the CDR3 reads TGTCCCAGCAGTTTGATTAGGGATGGCTACACCTTC. It is translated as CPSSLIRDGYTF.

The table lists this clonotype with many counts. The chain employs TRBV5-1 and TRBJ2-1; D gene uncertain. Trimming removed 0 bases from V and 4 bases from J, with 14 bases in between. Per germline, CDR1 SGHRS and CDR2 YFSETQ. There are 16 residues in the CDR3. CDR3 sequence reads: CASSLVAEAAYNEQFF. In DNA, the CDR3 is TGCGCCAGCAGCTTGGTTGCAGAGGCGGCTTACAATGAGCAGTTCTTC.

There are many counts of this clonotype. This chain links TRBV20-1 with TRBJ1-2; D gene ambiguous. The CDR3 is made up of 14 amino acids. Trimming cost V 0 bases and J 1 base, with 9 bases left between them. CDR1 is DFQATT and CDR2 is SNEGSKA in the germline V gene (reference sequence). This CDR3 reads CSARDRVLNYGYTF. CDR3 DNA sequence: TGCAGTGCTAGAGATAGGGTTCTTAACTATGGCTACACCTTC.

The chain joins TRBV2 to TRBJ2-1; D unresolved. With 5 bases removed from V and 1 base from J, the gap between germline ends came to 27 bases. Per germline, CDR1 SNHLY and CDR2 FYNNEI. This CDR3 has 20 amino acids. The CDR3 loop is CASSRPSKVDPIWSYNEQFF. CDR3 in DNA: TGTGCCAGCAGTCGCCCTTCTAAAGTTGATCCCATCTGGTCCTACAATGAGCAGTTCTTC.

This clonotype appeared many times. The chain has TRBV12-5 and TRBJ1-1; TRBD1 is a possible D gene (6 bases). V lost 2 bases and J lost 3, with 10 bases in between. The CDR3 has 14 residues. Germline CDR1 is LGHNT and CDR2 is FRNRAP. Here the CDR3 reads CASGLITGYTEAFF. CDR3 sequence (DNA): TGTGCTAGTGGTTTGATTACAGGGTACACTGAAGCTTTCTTT.

This clonotype was seen repeatedly, ten times or more. This chain connects TRBV20-1 to TRBJ2-7; 8 bases are a match to TRBD2. The V gene end was trimmed by 3 bases and the J gene end by 0 bases; junction bases not matched to a gene: 10. The V gene's germline CDR1 is DFQATT and CDR2 SNEGSKA (reference sequence). The CDR3 has 16 residues. The DNA for the CDR3 is TGCAGTGCTAGTAGCCTAGCGGGTTTTAACTCCTACGAGCAGTACTTC. Translated: CSASSLAGFNSYEQYF.